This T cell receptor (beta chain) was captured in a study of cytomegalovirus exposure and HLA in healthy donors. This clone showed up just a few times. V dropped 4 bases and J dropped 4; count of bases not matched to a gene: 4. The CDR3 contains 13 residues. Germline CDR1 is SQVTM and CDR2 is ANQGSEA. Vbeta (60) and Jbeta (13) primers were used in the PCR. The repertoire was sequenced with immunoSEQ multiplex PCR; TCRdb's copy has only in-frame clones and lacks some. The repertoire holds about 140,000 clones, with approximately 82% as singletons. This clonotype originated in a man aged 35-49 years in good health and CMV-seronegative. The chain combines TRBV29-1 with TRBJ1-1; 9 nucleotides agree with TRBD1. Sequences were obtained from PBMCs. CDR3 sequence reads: CSVGTGDGTEAFF. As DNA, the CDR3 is TGCAGCGTTGGGACAGGGGATGGCACTGAAGCTTTCTTT.